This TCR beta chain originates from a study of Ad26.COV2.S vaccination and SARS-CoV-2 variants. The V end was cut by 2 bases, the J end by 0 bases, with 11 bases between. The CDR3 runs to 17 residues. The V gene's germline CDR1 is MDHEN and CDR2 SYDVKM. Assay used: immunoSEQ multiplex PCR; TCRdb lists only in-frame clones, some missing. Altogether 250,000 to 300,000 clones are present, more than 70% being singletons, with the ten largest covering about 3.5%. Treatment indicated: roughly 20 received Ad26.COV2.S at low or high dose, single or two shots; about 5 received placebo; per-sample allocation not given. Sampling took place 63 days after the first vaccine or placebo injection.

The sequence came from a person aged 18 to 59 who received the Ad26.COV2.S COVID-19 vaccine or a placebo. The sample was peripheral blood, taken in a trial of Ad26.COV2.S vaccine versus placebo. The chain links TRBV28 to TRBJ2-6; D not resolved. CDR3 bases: TGTGCCAGCAGTTTACACCCTCTCCGCTCTGGGGCCAACGTCCTGACTTTC. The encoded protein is CASSLHPLRSGANVLTF. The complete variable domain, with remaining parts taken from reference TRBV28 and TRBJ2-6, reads DVKVTQSSRYLVKRTGEKVFLECVQDMDHENMFWYRQDPGLGLRLIYFSYDVKMKEKGDIPEGYSVSREKKERFSLILESASTNQTSMYLCASSLHPLRSGANVLTFGAGSRLTVL.